A selection of T cell receptor beta chains follows, all from one sample in a study of PD-1 blockade in classical Hodgkin lymphoma. Clones were sequenced by immunoSEQ multiplex PCR, and TCRdb holds only the in-frame ones, with some missing. The table records over 80,000 clones, roughly 73% of them present only once. Material: peripheral blood mononuclear cells (PBMCs), obtained before the fourth cycle of nivolumab. The receptors derive from a human donor with classical Hodgkin lymphoma. CDR3s include the opening cysteine and the closing phenylalanine or tryptophan. The D gene is left open where the match is weak. Where a row states a size, it is once, few, many or the class of an expanded clone; other rows omit it.

NA TRBJ1-1 TRBV27 13 NA CATRGSGNTEAFF TGCGCAACGAGAGGGTCAGGGAACACTGAAGCTTTCTTT
medium-sized TRBJ2-1 TRBV19 16 NA CASSIGGWGLINEQFF TGTGCCAGTAGTATAGGAGGATGGGGACTGATCAATGAGCAGTTCTTC
NA TRBJ2-3 TRBV5-1 14 TRBD1 CASSYPTGGSTQYF TGCGCCAGCAGCTACCCCACAGGGGGTTCTACGCAGTATTTT
NA TRBJ2-7 TRBV10-3 13 NA CAITGTDSYEQYF TGTGCCATCACTGGGACCGACTCCTACGAGCAGTACTTC
NA TRBJ1-1 TRBV7-9 14 NA CASSLDRLGTEAFF TGTGCCAGCAGCTTAGACAGATTGGGCACTGAAGCTTTCTTT
NA TRBJ2-5 TRBV6-5 15 TRBD1 CARRQGARWEQTQYF TGTGCCAGGAGACAGGGGGCGCGGTGGGAACAGACCCAGTACTTC
NA TRBJ1-5 TRBV6-5 15 NA CASSSPREGGQPQHF TGTGCCAGCAGTTCGCCCAGGGAAGGCGGACAGCCCCAGCATTTT
NA TRBJ2-7 TRBV28 13 NA CASSLGINYEQYF TGTGCCAGCAGTTTGGGCATCAACTACGAGCAGTACTTC
NA TRBJ2-3 TRBV25-1 16 NA CASSDPRQGHLSPTYF TGTGCCAGCAGTGATCCCCGCCAGGGCCACCTTTCCCCAACGTATTTT
once TRBJ2-1 TRBV7-2 15 TRBD2 CASSLSAGTFDEQFF TGTGCCAGCAGCCTCTCAGCGGGAACGTTCGATGAGCAGTTCTTC
NA TRBJ2-2 TRBV6-1 13 NA CASNPPNTGELFF TGTGCCAGCAACCCCCCGAACACCGGGGAGCTGTTTTTT
NA TRBJ2-7 TRBV11-2 14 TRBD2 CASSFSGGGYEQYF TGTGCCAGCAGCTTTAGCGGGGGGGGTTACGAGCAGTACTTC
many TRBJ2-3 TRBV6-6 15 TRBD2 CASSPREGFTDTQYF TGTGCCAGCAGCCCCCGGGAGGGCTTCACAGATACGCAGTATTTT
NA TRBJ2-1 TRBV7-6 15 TRBD2 CASSIVVAGGPTLFF TGTGCCAGCAGCATCGTGGTAGCGGGAGGGCCAACCTTGTTCTTC
NA TRBJ2-3 TRBV6-1 14 TRBD2 CATSTSGTTDTQYF TGTGCCACCTCGACTAGCGGGACCACAGATACGCAGTATTTT
NA TRBJ2-1 TRBV4-1 18 TRBD2 CASSQDLSGGKRNNEQFF TGCGCCAGCAGCCAAGATCTTAGCGGGGGGAAACGAAACAATGAGCAGTTCTTC
NA TRBJ2-1 TRBV7-3 18 TRBD2 CASSLIPQGLGTYNEQFF TGTGCCAGCAGCTTAATCCCCCAGGGACTAGGGACCTACAATGAGCAGTTCTTC
NA TRBJ1-5 TRBV27 14 NA CASTPLGGDQPQHF TGTGCCAGCACCCCCCTTGGGGGGGACCAGCCCCAGCATTTT
NA TRBJ1-5 TRBV4-1 18 TRBD1 CASSQLDHRGQGNQPQHF TGCGCCAGCAGCCAGCTCGATCACAGGGGGCAAGGCAATCAGCCCCAGCATTTT
NA TRBJ2-1 TRBV19 15 NA CASRRKTEYYNEQFF TGTGCCAGTAGAAGGAAGACGGAGTACTACAATGAGCAGTTCTTC
NA TRBJ2-5 TRBV5-4 14 NA CASSPMSTGETQYF TGTGCCAGCAGCCCTATGAGTACGGGGGAGACCCAGTACTTC
NA TRBJ1-6 TRBV5-1 13 NA CASSGNYNSPLHF TGCGCCAGCAGCGGGAACTATAATTCACCCCTCCACTTT